This T cell receptor beta chain was documented in a study of cytomegalovirus exposure and HLA in healthy donors. Sequenced by immunoSEQ multiplex PCR; TCRdb stores in-frame clones only, minus some. The data show about 220,000 clones, around 88% seen once. A note on this clone: Its antigen is undetermined.

The study's findings and limits: Overall, 164 TCR beta chains were annotated as cytomegalovirus-associated.

This CDR3 region has 12 residues. CDR1 and CDR2 (germline): MDHEN, SYDVKM. With 6 bases removed from V and 4 bases from J, the gap between germline ends came to 9 bases. J is TRBJ1-2 and V is TRBV28; D is perhaps TRBD1 (5 bases). This receptor was obtained from a woman aged 18-29 years in good health and CMV-seronegative. The source material was PBMCs. CDR3 in DNA: TGTGCCAGCAGCCAGGGTACCTATGGCTACACCTTC. This codes for CASSQGTYGYTF.